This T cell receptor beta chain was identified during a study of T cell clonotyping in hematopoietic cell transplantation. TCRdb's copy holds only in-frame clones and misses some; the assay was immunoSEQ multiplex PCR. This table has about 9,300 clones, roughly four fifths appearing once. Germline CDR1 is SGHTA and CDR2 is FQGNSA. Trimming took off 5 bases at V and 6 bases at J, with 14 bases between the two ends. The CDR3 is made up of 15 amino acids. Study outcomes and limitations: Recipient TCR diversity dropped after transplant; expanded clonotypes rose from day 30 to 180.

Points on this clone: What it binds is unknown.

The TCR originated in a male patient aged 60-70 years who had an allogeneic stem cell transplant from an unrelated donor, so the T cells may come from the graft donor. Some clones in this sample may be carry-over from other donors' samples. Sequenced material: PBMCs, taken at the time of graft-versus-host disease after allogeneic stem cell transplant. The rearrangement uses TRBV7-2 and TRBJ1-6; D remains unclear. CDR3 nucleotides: TGTGCCAGCAGCCCTTCGGCAGGAATTAATTCACCCCTCCACTTT. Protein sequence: CASSPSAGINSPLHF. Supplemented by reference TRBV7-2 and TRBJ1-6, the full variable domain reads GAGVSQSPSNKVTEKGKDVELRCDPISGHTALYWYRQSLGQGLEFLIYFQGNSAPDKSGLPSDRFSAERTGGSVSTLTIQRTQQEDSAVYLCASSPSAGINSPLHFGNGTRLTVT.